What follows describes a single T cell receptor (beta chain). Antigen specificity is unknown. Trimming removed 3 bases from V and 6 bases from J, with 12 bases in between. This CDR3 is built from 13 residues. Amplified regions were TCR beta CDR3 sequences from RNA transcripts. HTBI primers were used for first-round RT-PCR of the TCR CDR3. TCRdb processed the multiplex PCR reads anew with MiXCR; each CDR3 protein has one entry. The data hold under 400,000 distinct CDR3 sequences, with less than 20% observed a single time. This sample stems from a study of T cells in Graves' hyperthyroidism and ophthalmopathy. Overall study results and limits: For ophthalmopathy, model prediction preceded onset by a median roughly 6.3 months.

Those with hyperthyroidism were 18 to 65 years old, newly diagnosed, and ill for under 2 months. PBMCs were sourced from around 10 ml fresh peripheral blood. Sequenced sample: blood. This TCR was sampled from a woman in her late teens or twenties with Graves' hyperthyroidism that later progressed to Graves' ophthalmopathy. The chain links TRBV12-3 or TRBV12-4 to TRBJ2-7; D perhaps matches TRBD1 (6 bases). The CDR3 bases are TGTGCCAGCAGTTTGGGGGCCCGGGGCGAGCAGTACTTC. This encodes CASSLGARGEQYF.